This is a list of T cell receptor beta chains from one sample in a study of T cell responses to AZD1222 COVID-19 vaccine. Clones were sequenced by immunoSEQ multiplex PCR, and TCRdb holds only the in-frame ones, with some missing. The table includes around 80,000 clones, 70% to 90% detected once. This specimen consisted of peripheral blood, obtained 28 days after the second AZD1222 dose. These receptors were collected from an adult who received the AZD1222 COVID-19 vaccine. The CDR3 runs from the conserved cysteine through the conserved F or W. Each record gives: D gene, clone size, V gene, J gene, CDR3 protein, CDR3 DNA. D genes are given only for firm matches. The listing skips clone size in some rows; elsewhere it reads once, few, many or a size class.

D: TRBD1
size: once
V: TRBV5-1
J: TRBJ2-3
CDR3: CASSLVGGQGTDTQYF
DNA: TGCGCCAGCAGCTTGGTAGGGGGACAGGGTACTGATACGCAGTATTTT

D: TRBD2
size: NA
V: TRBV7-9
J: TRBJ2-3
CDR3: CASSRREEADTQYF
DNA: TGTGCCAGCAGCCGCCGGGAGGAGGCAGATACGCAGTATTTT

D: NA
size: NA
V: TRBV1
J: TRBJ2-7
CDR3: CTSSQAPGYEQYF
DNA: TGCACCAGCAGCCAAGCACCCGGGTACGAGCAGTACTTC

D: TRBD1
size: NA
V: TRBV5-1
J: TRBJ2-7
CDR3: CASSAGDSLVYTGQYF
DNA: TGCGCCAGCAGCGCCGGGGACAGCCTTGTTTACACGGGGCAGTACTTC

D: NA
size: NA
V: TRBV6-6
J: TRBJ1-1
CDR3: CASSYRLGAPNEAFF
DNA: TGTGCCAGCAGTTATCGGCTGGGGGCCCCCAACGAAGCTTTCTTT

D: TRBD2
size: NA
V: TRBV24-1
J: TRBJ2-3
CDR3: CATSDLRAGGLTDTQYF
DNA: TGTGCCACCAGTGATTTAAGAGCGGGGGGCCTCACAGATACGCAGTATTTT

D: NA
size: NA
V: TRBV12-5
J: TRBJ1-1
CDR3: CASGSRGNTEAFF
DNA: TGTGCTAGTGGTTCACGGGGCAACACTGAAGCTTTCTTT

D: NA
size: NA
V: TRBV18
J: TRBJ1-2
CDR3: CASSLYSEAQDGYTF
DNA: TGTGCCAGCTCACTTTACTCCGAGGCACAGGATGGCTACACCTTC

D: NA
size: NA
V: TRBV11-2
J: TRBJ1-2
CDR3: CASSLDPTANYGYTF
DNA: TGTGCCAGCAGCTTAGATCCCACGGCTAACTATGGCTACACCTTC

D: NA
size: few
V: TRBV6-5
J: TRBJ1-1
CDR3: CASSPRGPNTEAFF
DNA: TGTGCCAGCAGTCCCCGGGGACCAAACACTGAAGCTTTCTTT

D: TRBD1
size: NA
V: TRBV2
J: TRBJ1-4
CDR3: CASSPGTVNEKLFF
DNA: TGTGCCAGCAGCCCCGGGACAGTTAATGAAAAACTGTTTTTT

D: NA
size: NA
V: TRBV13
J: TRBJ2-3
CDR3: CASSMRTVYTQYF
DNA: TGTGCCAGCAGCATGCGGACAGTTTATACGCAGTATTTT

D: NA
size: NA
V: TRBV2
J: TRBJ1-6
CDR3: CASSEAGVFNSPLHF
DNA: TGTGCCAGCAGTGAAGCGGGGGTTTTCAATTCACCCCTCCACTTT

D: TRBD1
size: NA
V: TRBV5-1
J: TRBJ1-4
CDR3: CASSLGSGQFNEKLFF
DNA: TGCGCCAGCAGCTTGGGATCGGGACAGTTTAATGAAAAACTGTTTTTT